The clone carrying this T cell receptor beta chain was picked up many times. This CDR3 is built from 12 residues. V was cut by 2 bases and J by 4 bases, with 4 bases left in between. The sample is drawn from a study of early T cells in non-severe SARS-CoV-2 infection. MiXCR, applied by TCRdb to the 5' RACE reads, yields one record per CDR3 protein. The sample contains around 59,000 distinct CDR3 sequences, 8% to 9% of which appear only once. The sequenced sample was whole blood. This TCR was sampled from an adult who was a healthcare worker with PCR-confirmed SARS-CoV-2 infection or an uninfected control (not recorded which). The J gene is TRBJ2-3, the V gene TRBV12-3 or TRBV12-4; D is unresolved. Here the CDR3 DNA reads TGTGCCAGCAGTTTAAGGGCAGATACGCAGTATTTT. It codes for CASSLRADTQYF.